This TCR beta chain was sequenced for a study of OX40 agonist ivuxolimab in advanced cancers. For the study at large: Three patients, one with hepatocellular carcinoma and two with cutaneous melanoma, responded partially.

Germline trimming cut 3 bases from V and 4 bases from J; bases unmatched to any gene: 11. CDR3 length: 16 residues. Per the germline V gene, CDR1 is KGHSH and CDR2 is LQKENI. This table comes from immunoSEQ multiplex PCR, and its TCRdb copy is limited to in-frame clones, with some not included. Among tens of thousands of clones, about 88% were seen once, and the ten largest hold more than 10%. This clonotype was obtained from an adult with an advanced solid tumor such as melanoma, head and neck, liver or kidney cancer. This chain joins TRBV18 and TRBJ2-5; 7 nucleotides align to TRBD2. This specimen consisted of CD4+ or CD8+ T cells sorted from blood, obtained in a trial of the OX40 agonist ivuxolimab. The CDR3 here is CASSPERAGDGETQYF. The CDR3 DNA follows: TGTGCCAGCTCACCGGAACGGGCGGGAGATGGAGAGACCCAGTACTTC.